Sequencing of this T cell receptor (beta chain) was carried out in a study of T-cell reconstitution after alpha-beta-depleted transplantation in children. General observations from the study: One year post-transplant, T-cell counts and diversity were largely derived from T cells produced anew.

Details on this clonotype: Its cognate antigen is unknown.

The CDR3 length is 15 residues. V dropped 1 base and J dropped 4; count of bases not matched to a gene: 5. Preparation of the TCRbeta library used unique molecular identifiers. TCRdb reprocessed the PCR reads via MiXCR and lists one record per CDR3 protein. The sample holds 450,000 to 550,000 distinct CDR3 sequences, 9.5% to 12% seen once. The source is a female patient aged 2 to 10 who had a stem cell transplant for aplastic anemia, so the T cells may come from the graft donor. Sequencing was performed on PBMCs, mostly from graft donor cells, taken 180 days after TCRalphabeta/CD19-depleted stem cell transplant. The chain carries TRBV5-3 and TRBJ1-2, with 9 positions matching TRBD1. TRBV5-3 belongs to the ORF category, with a function that is uncertain. CDR3 region: CARSLTRDRVYGYTF. CDR3 bases: TGTGCCAGAAGCTTGACCCGGGACAGGGTCTATGGCTACACCTTC.